This T cell receptor (beta chain) emerged from a study of blood T cells in healthy people across ages. Study results and caveats: Getting older went along with TCR beta diversity per million T cells dropping roughly linearly.

The CDR3 loop spans 15 amino acids. The ends were cut back, 5 bases at V and 0 bases at J, with 11 bases in the middle. A second PCR, run for roughly 7 to 11 cycles, used a sample-barcoded 5' primer plus a J-beta primer mix. TCRdb re-analysed the 5' RACE reads in MiXCR, keeping a single row per CDR3 protein. The profile covers over 1.5 million distinct CDR3 sequences, with 49% appearing a single time and over 2% taken by the ten largest. This clonotype occurred a few times. As yet, its antigen is unknown. This sequence originates from a woman aged 40 to 50 in good health. V is TRBV12-3 or TRBV12-4 and J is TRBJ1-5; weak D call: TRBD1 (6 bases). Sequenced: blood. The CDR3 DNA is TGTGCCAGCAGTAACATCAGGGGTAGCAATCAGCCCCAGCATTTT. This gives the protein CASSNIRGSNQPQHF.